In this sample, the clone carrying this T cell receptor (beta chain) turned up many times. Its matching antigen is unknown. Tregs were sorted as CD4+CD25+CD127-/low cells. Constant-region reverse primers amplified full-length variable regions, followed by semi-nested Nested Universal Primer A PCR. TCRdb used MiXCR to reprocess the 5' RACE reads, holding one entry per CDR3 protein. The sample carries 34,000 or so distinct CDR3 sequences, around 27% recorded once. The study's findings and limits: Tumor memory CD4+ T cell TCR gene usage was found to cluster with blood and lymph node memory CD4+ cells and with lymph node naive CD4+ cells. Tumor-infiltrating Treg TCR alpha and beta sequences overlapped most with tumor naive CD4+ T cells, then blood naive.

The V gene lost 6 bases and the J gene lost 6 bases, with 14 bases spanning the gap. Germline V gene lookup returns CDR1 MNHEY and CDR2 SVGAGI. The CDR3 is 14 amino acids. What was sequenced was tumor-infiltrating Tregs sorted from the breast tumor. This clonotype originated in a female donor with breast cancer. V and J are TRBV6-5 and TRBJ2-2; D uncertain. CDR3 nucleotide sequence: TGTGCCAGCAGCCCTACTCTAAGGGCCGGGGAGCTGTTTTTT. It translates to CASSPTLRAGELFF.